Sequencing of this T cell receptor (beta chain) was carried out in a study of blood T cell repertoires in COVID-19. The wider study: COVID-19 samples collected from the United States, Italy and Spain covered acute and convalescent phases. From T cells, B-cell-depleted T cells, or PBMCs came the material, which was cDNA or gDNA.

Authors' methods: Using reference gene primer amplification, nucleated cell counts were estimated. TCRdb's copy holds only in-frame clones and misses some; the assay was immunoSEQ multiplex PCR. Clone size and the V and J calls come from that table; the DNA yielded D and trimming. This table holds around 250,000 clones, about 80% found once. There are 15 residues in the CDR3. Germline CDR1 SGHRS, CDR2 YFSETQ. Unmatched junction bases numbered 2, after V lost 4 bases and J lost 6 bases. The TCR sequence derives from a man aged 50 to 59 with active or convalescent COVID-19. V is TRBV5-1 and J is TRBJ2-2; TRBD2 agrees at 14 bases. Sequenced sample: peripheral blood. CDR3 DNA: TGCGCCAGCAGCAGGACTAGCGGGGGGTCCGGGGAGCTGTTTTTT. Amino acids: CASSRTSGGSGELFF.